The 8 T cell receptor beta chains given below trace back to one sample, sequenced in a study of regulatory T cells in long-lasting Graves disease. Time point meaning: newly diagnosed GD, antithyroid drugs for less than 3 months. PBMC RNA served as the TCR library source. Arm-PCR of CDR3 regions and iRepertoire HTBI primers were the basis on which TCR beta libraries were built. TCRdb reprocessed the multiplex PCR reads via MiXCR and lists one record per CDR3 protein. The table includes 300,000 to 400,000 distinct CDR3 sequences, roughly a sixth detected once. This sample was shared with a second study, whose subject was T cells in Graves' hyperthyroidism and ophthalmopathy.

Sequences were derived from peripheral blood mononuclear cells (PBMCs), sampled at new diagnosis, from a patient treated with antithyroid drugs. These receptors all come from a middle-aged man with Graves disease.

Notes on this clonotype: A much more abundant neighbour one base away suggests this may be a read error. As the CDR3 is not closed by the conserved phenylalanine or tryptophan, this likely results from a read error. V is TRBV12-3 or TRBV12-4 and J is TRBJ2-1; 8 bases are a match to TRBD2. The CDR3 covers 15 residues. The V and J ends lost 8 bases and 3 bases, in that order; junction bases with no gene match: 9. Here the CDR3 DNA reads TGTGCCAGCGTCCCGGGGGGGGGGGACTACAATGAGCAGTTCTCC. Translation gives CASVPGGGDYNEQFS.

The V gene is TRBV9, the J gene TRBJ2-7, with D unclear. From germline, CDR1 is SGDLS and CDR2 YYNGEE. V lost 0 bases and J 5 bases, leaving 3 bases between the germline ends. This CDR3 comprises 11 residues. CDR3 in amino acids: CASSVVNEQYF. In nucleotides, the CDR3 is TGTGCCAGCAGCGTAGTCAACGAGCAGTACTTC.

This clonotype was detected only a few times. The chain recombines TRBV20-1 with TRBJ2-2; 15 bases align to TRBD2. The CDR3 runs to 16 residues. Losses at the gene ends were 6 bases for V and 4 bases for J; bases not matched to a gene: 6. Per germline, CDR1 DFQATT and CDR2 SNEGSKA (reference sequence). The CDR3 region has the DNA TGCAGTGCGGGGACTAGCGGGGGGCCGGGCACCGGGGAGCTGTTTTTT. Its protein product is CSAGTSGGPGTGELFF.

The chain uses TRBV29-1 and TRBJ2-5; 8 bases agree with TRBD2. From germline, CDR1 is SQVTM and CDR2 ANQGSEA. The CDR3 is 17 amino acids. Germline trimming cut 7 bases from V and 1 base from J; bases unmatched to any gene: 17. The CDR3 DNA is TGCAGCGCTGTAAGGTCCCGTGCCCTAGCGGGCCAAGAGACCCAGTACTTC. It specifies CSAVRSRALAGQETQYF.

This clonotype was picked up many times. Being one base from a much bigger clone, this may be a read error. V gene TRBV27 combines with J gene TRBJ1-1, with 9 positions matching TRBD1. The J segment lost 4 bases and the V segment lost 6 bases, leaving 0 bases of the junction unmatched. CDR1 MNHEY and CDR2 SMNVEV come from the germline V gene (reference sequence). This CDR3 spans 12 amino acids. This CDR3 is CASRTGGTEAFF. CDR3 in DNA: TGTGCCAGCAGGACAGGGGGCACTGAAGCTTTCTTT.

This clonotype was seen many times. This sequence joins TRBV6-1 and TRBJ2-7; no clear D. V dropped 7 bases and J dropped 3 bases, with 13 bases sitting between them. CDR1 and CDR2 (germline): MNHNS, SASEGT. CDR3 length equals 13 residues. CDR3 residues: CASTRELGYEQYF. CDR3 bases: TGTGCCAGCACTAGGGAACTCGGCTACGAGCAGTACTTC.

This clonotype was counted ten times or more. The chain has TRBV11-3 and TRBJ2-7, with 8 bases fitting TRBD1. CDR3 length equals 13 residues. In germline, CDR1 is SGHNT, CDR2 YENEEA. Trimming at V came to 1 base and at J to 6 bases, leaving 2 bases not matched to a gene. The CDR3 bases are TGTGCCAGCAGCTTAGGTACAGGGGGCGAGCAGTACTTC. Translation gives CASSLGTGGEQYF.

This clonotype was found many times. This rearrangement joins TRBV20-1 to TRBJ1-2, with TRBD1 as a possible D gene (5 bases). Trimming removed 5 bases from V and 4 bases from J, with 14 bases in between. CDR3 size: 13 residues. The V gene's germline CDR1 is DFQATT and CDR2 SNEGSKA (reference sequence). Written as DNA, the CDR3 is TGCAGTGCTTTACGGGGCCGATCCTATGGCTACACCTTC. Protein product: CSALRGRSYGYTF.